A selection of T cell receptor beta chains follows, all from one sample in a study of shared clonotypes between healthy human individuals. TCRdb's copy holds only in-frame clones and misses some; the assay was immunoSEQ multiplex PCR. The sample yields around 1.6 million clones, 98% seen once. The source material was naive CD4+ T cells sorted from blood. The receptor set was obtained from a man aged 30 to 39 in good health. Each CDR3 is given with its conserved first and last residue. A D gene is named only where the DNA matches it firmly. Clone size is stated in some rows and not others, as once, few, many or a class when expanded.

length: 14; size: .; V: TRBV28; J: TRBJ1-3; D: .; CDR3: CASTPHASGNTIYF; DNA: TGTGCCAGCACACCTCACGCCTCTGGAAACACCATATATTTT
length: 14; size: .; V: TRBV5-1; J: TRBJ2-6; D: .; CDR3: CASSLLSGANVLTF; DNA: TGCGCCAGCAGCCTCCTCTCTGGGGCCAACGTCCTGACTTTC
length: 15; size: .; V: TRBV4-3; J: TRBJ2-3; D: .; CDR3: CASSPGFSGADTQYF; DNA: TGCGCCAGCAGCCCCGGATTCTCGGGGGCAGATACGCAGTATTTT
length: 15; size: .; V: TRBV4-2; J: TRBJ1-5; D: TRBD1; CDR3: CASSQEPGGDQPQHF; DNA: TGTGCCAGCAGCCAAGAACCAGGGGGCGACCAGCCCCAGCATTTT
length: 12; size: .; V: TRBV28; J: TRBJ2-7; D: TRBD1; CDR3: CASSARTTGDSF; DNA: TGTGCCAGCAGTGCAAGAACGACAGGGGATTCGTTC
length: 14; size: .; V: TRBV27; J: TRBJ2-7; D: .; CDR3: CASSLSQAAYEQYF; DNA: TGTGCCAGCAGTTTAAGCCAAGCCGCCTACGAGCAGTACTTC
length: 15; size: .; V: TRBV9; J: TRBJ2-3; D: TRBD1; CDR3: CASSGGTGGTDTQYF; DNA: TGTGCCAGCAGCGGAGGGACAGGGGGTACAGATACGCAGTATTTT
length: 14; size: .; V: TRBV28; J: TRBJ1-1; D: .; CDR3: CASSFNGGRHEAFF; DNA: TGTGCCAGCAGTTTTAACGGGGGGCGACATGAAGCTTTCTTT
length: 13; size: .; V: TRBV2; J: TRBJ2-5; D: .; CDR3: CASVGGLGETQYF; DNA: TGTGCCAGCGTGGGCGGGTTGGGGGAGACCCAGTACTTC
length: 15; size: .; V: TRBV6-1; J: TRBJ2-7; D: TRBD1; CDR3: CASSELLGQGYEQYF; DNA: TGTGCCAGCAGTGAATTGTTGGGACAGGGCTACGAGCAGTACTTC
length: 13; size: .; V: TRBV7-2; J: TRBJ2-7; D: .; CDR3: CASSLGVSYEQYF; DNA: TGTGCCAGCAGCTTAGGGGTCTCCTACGAGCAGTACTTC
length: 12; size: .; V: TRBV2; J: TRBJ1-2; D: .; CDR3: CASRSLERGYTF; DNA: TGTGCCAGCAGGTCCCTTGAACGTGGCTACACCTTC
length: 13; size: .; V: TRBV4-3; J: TRBJ1-1; D: .; CDR3: CASSPDSLTEAFF; DNA: TGCGCCAGCAGCCCCGATAGTCTGACTGAAGCTTTCTTT
length: 16; size: .; V: TRBV4-3; J: TRBJ2-7; D: TRBD1; CDR3: CASSPRIPGGEYEQYF; DNA: TGCGCCAGCAGCCCCAGGATTCCAGGGGGCGAGTACGAGCAGTACTTC
length: 17; size: once; V: TRBV18; J: TRBJ1-3; D: .; CDR3: CASSPLPPQGSGNTIYF; DNA: TGTGCCAGCTCACCACTTCCCCCTCAGGGCTCTGGAAACACCATATATTTT
length: 14; size: .; V: TRBV25-1; J: TRBJ2-2; D: TRBD1; CDR3: CASRRTGGTGELFF; DNA: TGTGCCAGCAGGCGGACAGGGGGAACCGGGGAGCTGTTTTTT
length: 15; size: .; V: TRBV18; J: TRBJ2-1; D: TRBD2; CDR3: CASSPTAGGNNEQFF; DNA: TGTGCCAGCTCACCAACAGCGGGAGGGAACAATGAGCAGTTCTTC
length: 11; size: once; V: TRBV11-2; J: TRBJ2-3; D: .; CDR3: CASSLAEGPYF; DNA: TGTGCCAGCAGCTTAGCGGAGGGTCCGTATTTT
length: 15; size: .; V: TRBV7-6; J: TRBJ2-1; D: .; CDR3: CASSLQAVPGNEQFF; DNA: TGTGCCAGCAGCTTACAAGCGGTCCCCGGGAATGAGCAGTTCTTC
length: 16; size: .; V: TRBV5-1; J: TRBJ2-7; D: TRBD1; CDR3: CASSFQQGYRSYEQYF; DNA: TGCGCCAGCAGCTTCCAACAGGGGTACCGCTCCTACGAGCAGTACTTC
length: 14; size: .; V: TRBV11-2; J: TRBJ2-7; D: .; CDR3: CASSFSWLGREQYF; DNA: TGTGCCAGCAGCTTCTCTTGGTTAGGGCGCGAGCAGTACTTC
length: 17; size: .; V: TRBV5-1; J: TRBJ1-2; D: .; CDR3: CASSLDVKVPGNYGYTF; DNA: TGCGCCAGCAGCTTGGATGTAAAGGTTCCGGGAAACTATGGCTACACCTTC
length: 13; size: .; V: TRBV19; J: TRBJ2-7; D: TRBD2; CDR3: CASGLAGGMEQYF; DNA: TGTGCCTCAGGGCTAGCGGGGGGCATGGAGCAGTACTTC
length: 12; size: .; V: TRBV28; J: TRBJ1-2; D: .; CDR3: CASSSPTYGYTF; DNA: TGTGCCAGCAGTAGCCCCACCTATGGCTACACCTTC
length: 13; size: .; V: TRBV28; J: TRBJ2-3; D: .; CDR3: CATLLASTDTQYF; DNA: TGTGCCACCTTATTAGCGAGCACAGATACGCAGTATTTT
length: 16; size: .; V: TRBV11-2; J: TRBJ2-1; D: TRBD2; CDR3: CASSLDQRGRSDEQFF; DNA: TGTGCCAGCAGCTTAGATCAGCGCGGGAGATCTGATGAGCAGTTCTTC
length: 17; size: once; V: TRBV5-1; J: TRBJ2-1; D: TRBD2; CDR3: CASIGLAGGYGGNEQFF; DNA: TGCGCCAGCATAGGACTAGCGGGAGGGTATGGTGGCAATGAGCAGTTCTTC
length: 15; size: .; V: TRBV5-5; J: TRBJ1-2; D: TRBD1; CDR3: CASNGGPGGASGYTF; DNA: TGTGCCAGCAATGGTGGTCCAGGGGGCGCCTCTGGCTACACCTTC
length: 16; size: .; V: TRBV5-1; J: TRBJ2-2; D: TRBD1; CDR3: CASSLTGESNTGELFF; DNA: TGCGCCAGCTCACTTACAGGGGAATCGAACACCGGGGAGCTGTTTTTT
length: 13; size: .; V: TRBV6-4; J: TRBJ2-2; D: .; CDR3: CASSRQPTGELFF; DNA: TGTGCCAGCAGCCGACAGCCCACCGGGGAGCTGTTTTTT
length: 14; size: .; V: TRBV15; J: TRBJ1-3; D: .; CDR3: CATSSYRVGNTIYF; DNA: TGTGCCACCAGCAGTTACAGGGTAGGAAACACCATATATTTT
length: 14; size: .; V: TRBV19; J: TRBJ2-1; D: .; CDR3: CASSLSGTYNEQFF; DNA: TGTGCCAGTAGTCTCTCGGGGACCTACAATGAGCAGTTCTTC
length: 13; size: .; V: TRBV6-5; J: TRBJ2-7; D: .; CDR3: CASRTRGENEQYF; DNA: TGTGCCAGCAGGACGCGGGGAGAGAACGAGCAGTACTTC
length: 14; size: .; V: TRBV9; J: TRBJ2-7; D: TRBD1; CDR3: CASSATGGSYEQYF; DNA: TGTGCCAGCAGCGCTACAGGGGGCTCCTACGAGCAGTACTTC
length: 16; size: .; V: TRBV18; J: TRBJ2-5; D: TRBD1; CDR3: CASSPMGPTGYETQYF; DNA: TGTGCCAGCTCACCCATGGGCCCGACAGGGTACGAGACCCAGTACTTC
length: 16; size: .; V: TRBV7-5; J: TRBJ1-5; D: .; CDR3: CARSLAQGMSDQPQHF; DNA: TGTGCCAGAAGCTTAGCACAGGGAATGTCGGATCAGCCCCAGCATTTT
length: 14; size: .; V: TRBV5-1; J: TRBJ1-2; D: .; CDR3: CASKPGGFDYGYTF; DNA: TGCGCCAGCAAACCGGGGGGTTTTGACTATGGCTACACCTTC